This T cell receptor (beta chain) was profiled in a study of somatic mutations in cytotoxic T cells in rheumatoid arthritis. Study overall: Patient blood (just under 31 ml EDTA) was drawn right after diagnosis, before any treatment. Study-wide points: An increase in CD8+ clonality with age was seen in rheumatoid arthritis patients but not in healthy controls.

On this clone: What it binds is unknown.

Isolation of the CD4+ and CD8+ populations was accomplished via positive magnetic bead selection, with purity assessed by flow cytometry. Germline CDR1 is MNHNY and CDR2 is SVGAGI (reference sequence). There are 15 residues in the CDR3. V shed 2 bases and J 7 bases; nucleotides not matched to a gene: 7. Profiling relied on immunoSEQ multiplex PCR, and the TCRdb table lists in-frame clones only, not all of them. The profile covers tens of thousands of clones, with more than 75% appearing a single time and approximately 8% taken by the ten largest. V usage is TRBV6-6 and J usage is TRBJ1-5; TRBD1 matches at 8 bases. Sequences were obtained from CD8+ T cells sorted from blood. This receptor was obtained from an adult with rheumatoid arthritis. The CDR3 protein is CASSYRDRGSQPQHF. CDR3 nucleotides: TGTGCCAGCAGTTACCGAGACAGGGGCTCGCAGCCCCAGCATTTT.